A selection of T cell receptor beta chains follows, all from one sample in a study of T cell repertoires in cytomegalovirus infection. Each CDR3 protein gets one entry after TCRdb re-called the reads with MiXCR. The sample has fewer than 300,000 distinct CDR3 sequences, roughly 23% seen once. Sequenced material: PBMCs. Receptor source: a human donor in good health (CMV status not recorded). Some clones in this sample may be carry-over from other donors' samples. Both conserved end residues are part of each CDR3. The D gene is left open where the match is weak. Clone size, where shown, is once, few, many, or a class for clones that have expanded.

J gene	V gene	clone size	CDR3 length	D gene	CDR3 DNA	CDR3 protein
TRBJ1-1	TRBV6-2/TRBV6-3	few	12	NA	TGTGCCAGCACCTTCGACAGGTCGGAAGCTTTCTTT	CASTFDRSEAFF
TRBJ2-7	TRBV28	NA	14	TRBD2	TGTGCCAGCAGTTCCGGGACTAGTTTGTACGAGCAGTACTTC	CASSSGTSLYEQYF
TRBJ1-1	TRBV7-3	many	13	NA	TGTGCCAGCAAACTGGATTTGAACACTGAAGCTTTCTTT	CASKLDLNTEAFF
TRBJ1-1	TRBV7-4	many	18	NA	TGTGCCAGCAGCTTAGATCCGGGGCGGGGAGGGGAAGGGACTGAAGCTTTCTTT	CASSLDPGRGGEGTEAFF
TRBJ1-5	TRBV19	NA	15	NA	TGTGCCACTCGCCTGGGGCCGCGTAGCAATCAGCCCCAGCATTTT	CATRLGPRSNQPQHF
TRBJ2-7	TRBV28	NA	12	NA	TGTGCCAGCAGTTTTCAGCGACAGTCGCAGTACTTC	CASSFQRQSQYF
TRBJ2-7	TRBV20-1	NA	15	NA	TGCAGTGCTAGCGGACGCAGGGGAGGAACCTACGAGCAGTACTTC	CSASGRRGGTYEQYF
TRBJ1-5	TRBV7-2	many	13	TRBD1	TGTGCCAGCAGACGGACAGGGGAGCAGCCCCAGCATTTT	CASRRTGEQPQHF
TRBJ2-1	TRBV7-8	NA	14	NA	TGTGCCAGCAGCTTATACAGGAACTACAATGAGCAGTTCTTC	CASSLYRNYNEQFF
TRBJ2-1	TRBV6-1	NA	14	TRBD1	TGTGCCAGCAGTGAAACCGAGAGACAGGGAAAAGAGTTCTTC	CASSETERQGKEFF
TRBJ1-5	TRBV6-1	NA	14	TRBD1	TGTGCCAGCAGCCGGCGGACAGGGCCTTGGCCCCAGCATTTT	CASSRRTGPWPQHF
TRBJ2-7	TRBV6-1	many	13	NA	TGTGCCAGCAGGGAGACAGGCCCCCACGAGCAGTACTTC	CASRETGPHEQYF
TRBJ2-1	TRBV2	NA	15	TRBD1	TGTGCCAGCAGTGATTTGGGACAGGGAGGGAATGAGCAGTTCTTC	CASSDLGQGGNEQFF
TRBJ2-1	TRBV6-8	few	11	TRBD2	TGTGCCACCCGGGACTACAAGGAGCAGTTCTTC	CATRDYKEQFF
TRBJ1-3	TRBV29-1	few	13	NA	TGCAGCGTTGACGGCGGGTCTGGAAACACCATATATTTT	CSVDGGSGNTIYF
TRBJ2-7	TRBV12-3/TRBV12-4	NA	12	TRBD1	TGTGCCAGCACCTCAGACAGGGGAGAGCAGTACTTC	CASTSDRGEQYF
TRBJ2-7	TRBV28	NA	14	NA	TGTGCCAGCAGTCGCCCCGGGCAGGGCTACGAGCAGTACTTC	CASSRPGQGYEQYF
TRBJ2-2	TRBV6-2/TRBV6-3	few	13	TRBD1	TGTGCCAGCAGTGCACAGGGGTACGGGGAGCTGTTTTTT	CASSAQGYGELFF
TRBJ2-7	TRBV28	few	13	TRBD1	TGTGCCAGCAGCTCAGGGGGATACTACGAGCAGTACTTC	CASSSGGYYEQYF
TRBJ2-5	TRBV6-6	NA	15	TRBD1	TGTGCCAGCAGTTCTCAGGGGCAGGGGGCAGAGACCCAGTACTTC	CASSSQGQGAETQYF